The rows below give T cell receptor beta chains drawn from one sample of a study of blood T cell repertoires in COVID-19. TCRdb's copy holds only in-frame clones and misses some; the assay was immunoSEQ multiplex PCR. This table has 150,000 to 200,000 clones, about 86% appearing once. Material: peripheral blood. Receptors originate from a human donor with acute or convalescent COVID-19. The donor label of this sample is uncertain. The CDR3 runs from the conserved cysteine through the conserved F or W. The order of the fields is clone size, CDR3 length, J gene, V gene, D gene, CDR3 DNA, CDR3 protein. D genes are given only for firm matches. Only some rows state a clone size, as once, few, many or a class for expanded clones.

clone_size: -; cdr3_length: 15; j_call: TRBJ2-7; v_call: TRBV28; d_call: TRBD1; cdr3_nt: TGTGCCAGCAGTTTTCGGGGGACAGGGAGTTACGAGCAGTACTTC; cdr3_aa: CASSFRGTGSYEQYF
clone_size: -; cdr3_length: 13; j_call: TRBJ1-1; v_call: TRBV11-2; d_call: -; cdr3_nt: TGTGCCAGCAGCTTGCTTTTTAGCGCTGAAGCTTTCTTT; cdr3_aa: CASSLLFSAEAFF
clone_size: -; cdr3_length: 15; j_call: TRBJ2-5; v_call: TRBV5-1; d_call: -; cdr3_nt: TGCGCCAGCCAAATTGGGGGGGGCCGGTCTCAGACCCAGTACTTC; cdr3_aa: CASQIGGGRSQTQYF
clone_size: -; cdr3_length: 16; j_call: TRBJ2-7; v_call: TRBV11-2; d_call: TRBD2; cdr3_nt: TGTGCCAGCAGCCCACTCCTCACTAGCGGGGGGTACGAGCAGTACTTC; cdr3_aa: CASSPLLTSGGYEQYF
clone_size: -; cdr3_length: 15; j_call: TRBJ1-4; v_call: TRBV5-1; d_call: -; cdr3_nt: TGCGCCAGCAGCTTAGTTTCAGCAACTAATGAAAAACTGTTTTTT; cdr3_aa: CASSLVSATNEKLFF
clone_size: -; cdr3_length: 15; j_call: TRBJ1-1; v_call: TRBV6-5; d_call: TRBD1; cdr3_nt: TGTGCCACGTACCCACAGGGGGCCGGAGCCACTGAAGCTTTCTTT; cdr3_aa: CATYPQGAGATEAFF
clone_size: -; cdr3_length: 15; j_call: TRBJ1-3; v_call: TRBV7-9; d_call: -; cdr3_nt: TGTGCCAGCAGCTTAGCGGTGGGAGCTGGAAACACCATATATTTT; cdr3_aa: CASSLAVGAGNTIYF
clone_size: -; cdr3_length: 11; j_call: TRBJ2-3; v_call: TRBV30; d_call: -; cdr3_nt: TGTGCCTGGGAGACTGGAAATACGCAGTATTTT; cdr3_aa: CAWETGNTQYF
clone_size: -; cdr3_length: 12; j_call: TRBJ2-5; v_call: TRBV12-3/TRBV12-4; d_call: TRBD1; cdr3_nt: TGTGCCAGCAGGGGACAGGAAGAGACCCAGTACTTC; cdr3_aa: CASRGQEETQYF
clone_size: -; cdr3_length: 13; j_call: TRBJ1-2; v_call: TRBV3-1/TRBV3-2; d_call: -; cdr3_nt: TGTGCCAGCAGCCCCGGGACTCGGTCCGGCTACACCTTC; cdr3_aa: CASSPGTRSGYTF
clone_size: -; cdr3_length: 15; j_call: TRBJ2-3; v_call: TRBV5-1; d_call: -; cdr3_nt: TGCGCCAGCAGCTTGGAACACAGAAGCACAGATACGCAGTATTTT; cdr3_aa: CASSLEHRSTDTQYF
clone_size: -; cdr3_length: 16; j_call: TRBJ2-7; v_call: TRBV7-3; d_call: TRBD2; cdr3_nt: TGTGCCAGCAGCTCCCGAAGAGCGGGGGCATCCTACGAGCAGTACTTC; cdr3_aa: CASSSRRAGASYEQYF
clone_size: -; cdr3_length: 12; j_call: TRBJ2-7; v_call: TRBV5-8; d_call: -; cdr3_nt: TGTGCCAGCAGTCTTGGAGCCTACGAGCAGTACTTC; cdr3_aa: CASSLGAYEQYF
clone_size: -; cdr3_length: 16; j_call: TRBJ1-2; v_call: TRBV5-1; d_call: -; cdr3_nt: TGCGCCAGCAGCTTATTCGGGTTCCCGTCTAACTATGGCTACACCTTC; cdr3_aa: CASSLFGFPSNYGYTF
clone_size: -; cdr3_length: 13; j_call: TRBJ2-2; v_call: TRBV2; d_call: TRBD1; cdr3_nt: TGTGCCAGCCAGGACAGGGAAGCCGGGGAGCTGTTTTTT; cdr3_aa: CASQDREAGELFF
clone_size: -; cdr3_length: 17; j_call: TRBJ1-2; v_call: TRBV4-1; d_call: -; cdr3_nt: TGCGCCAGCAGCCAAGGCGGATTAGACAGCCTGAGGTATGGCTACACCTTC; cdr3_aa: CASSQGGLDSLRYGYTF
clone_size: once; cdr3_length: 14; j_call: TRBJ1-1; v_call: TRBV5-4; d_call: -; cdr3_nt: TGTGCCAGCAGCGTGAAGAGGGTTGGGGCTGAAGCTTTCTTT; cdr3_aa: CASSVKRVGAEAFF
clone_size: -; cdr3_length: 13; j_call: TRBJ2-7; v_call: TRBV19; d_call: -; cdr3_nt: TGTGCCAGTAGTATAGATGTCGACTCAGAGCAGTACTTC; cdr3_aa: CASSIDVDSEQYF
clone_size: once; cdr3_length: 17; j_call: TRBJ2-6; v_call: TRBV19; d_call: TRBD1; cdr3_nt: TGTGCCAGTACCTCCGGGACAGCCTATCTCGGGGCCAACGTCCTGACTTTC; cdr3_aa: CASTSGTAYLGANVLTF
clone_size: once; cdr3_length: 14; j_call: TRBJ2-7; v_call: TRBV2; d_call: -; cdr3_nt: TGTGCCAGCGGGCTGCTCGGTGCGTCCTACGAGCAGTACTTC; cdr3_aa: CASGLLGASYEQYF
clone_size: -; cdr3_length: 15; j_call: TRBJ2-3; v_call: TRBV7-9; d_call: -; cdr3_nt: TGTGCCAGCAGCCTGTCACTGACTAGCACAGATACGCAGTATTTT; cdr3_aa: CASSLSLTSTDTQYF
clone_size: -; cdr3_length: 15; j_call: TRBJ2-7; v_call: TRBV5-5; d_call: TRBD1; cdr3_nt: TGTGCCAGCAGCTGGGTTGGGACAGGGGGCTCCGAGCAGTACTTC; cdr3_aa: CASSWVGTGGSEQYF
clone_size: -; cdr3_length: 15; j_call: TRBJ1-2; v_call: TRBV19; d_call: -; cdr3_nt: TGTGCCAGTAGCCCGACAGTAGCCTATAACTATGGCTACACCTTC; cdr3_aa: CASSPTVAYNYGYTF
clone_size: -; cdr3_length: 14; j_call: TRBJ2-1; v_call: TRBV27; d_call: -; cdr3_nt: TGTGCCAGCAGCCGGTTCGACAGTTACAATGAGCAGTTCTTC; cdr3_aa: CASSRFDSYNEQFF
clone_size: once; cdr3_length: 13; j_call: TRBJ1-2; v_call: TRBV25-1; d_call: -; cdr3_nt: TGTGCCAGCAGTCGTAACTCCAACTATGGCTACACCTTC; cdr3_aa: CASSRNSNYGYTF
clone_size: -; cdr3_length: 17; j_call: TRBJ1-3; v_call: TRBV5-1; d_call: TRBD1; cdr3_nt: TGCGCCAGCAGCTTGTCTCTCCGACAGGGCTCTGGAAACACCATATATTTT; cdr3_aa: CASSLSLRQGSGNTIYF
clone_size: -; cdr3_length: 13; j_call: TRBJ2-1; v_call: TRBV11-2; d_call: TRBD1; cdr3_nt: TGTGCCAGCAGCTCCCTGACAGGGGGCGAGCAGTTCTTC; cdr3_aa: CASSSLTGGEQFF
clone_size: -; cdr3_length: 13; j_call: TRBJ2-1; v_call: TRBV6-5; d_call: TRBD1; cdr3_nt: TGTGCCAGCAGTCTCGACAGGGGAGGATTTTTGATCTTC; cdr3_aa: CASSLDRGGFLIF
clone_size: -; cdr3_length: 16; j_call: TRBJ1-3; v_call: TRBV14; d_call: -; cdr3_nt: TGTGCCAGCAGTTACGGACAGAAATCGTCTGGAAACACCATATATTTT; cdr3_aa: CASSYGQKSSGNTIYF
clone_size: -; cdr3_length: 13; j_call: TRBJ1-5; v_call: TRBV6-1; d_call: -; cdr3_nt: TGTGCCAGCAGTGAAAATTCGTATCAGCCCCAGCATTTT; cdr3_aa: CASSENSYQPQHF
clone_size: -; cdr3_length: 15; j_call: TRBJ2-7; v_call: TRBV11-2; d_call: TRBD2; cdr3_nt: TGTGCCAGCAACCCGGGACTAGTGGACTCCTACGAGCAGTACTTC; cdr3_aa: CASNPGLVDSYEQYF
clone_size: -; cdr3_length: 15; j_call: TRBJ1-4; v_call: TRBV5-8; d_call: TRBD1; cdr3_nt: TGTGCCAGCAGCTTGGTGAGGCAGGGGGCAGGAAAACTGTTTTTT; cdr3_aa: CASSLVRQGAGKLFF
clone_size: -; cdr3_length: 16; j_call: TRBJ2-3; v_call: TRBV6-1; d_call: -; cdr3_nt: TGTGCCAGCAGTGAAGTGGGACTCTCCAACGTAGATACGCAGTATTTT; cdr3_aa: CASSEVGLSNVDTQYF
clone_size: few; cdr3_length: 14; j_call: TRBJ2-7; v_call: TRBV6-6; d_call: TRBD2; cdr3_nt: TGTGCCAGCACCGAGAGCGGGAGGGACGACGAGCAGTACTTC; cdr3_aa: CASTESGRDDEQYF
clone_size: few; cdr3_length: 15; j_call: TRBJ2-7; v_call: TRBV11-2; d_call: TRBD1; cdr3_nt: TGTGCCAGCAGCATCGGACAGGTGTCCTCCTACGAGCAGTACTTC; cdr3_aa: CASSIGQVSSYEQYF
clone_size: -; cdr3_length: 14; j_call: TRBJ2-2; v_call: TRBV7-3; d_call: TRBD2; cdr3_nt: TGTGCCAGCAGCTTGCCTAGCGGCACCGGGGAGCTGTTTTTT; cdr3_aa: CASSLPSGTGELFF
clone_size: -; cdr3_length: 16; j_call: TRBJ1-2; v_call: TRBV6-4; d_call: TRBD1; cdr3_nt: TGTGCCAGCAGTGACTCGGCTTTACAGGGGAACTATGGCTACACCTTC; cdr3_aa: CASSDSALQGNYGYTF
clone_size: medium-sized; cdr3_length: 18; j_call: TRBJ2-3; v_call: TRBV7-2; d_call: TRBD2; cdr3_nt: TGTGCCAGCAGCTCCGAGAATAGCGGGAGTGGAGACACAGATACGCAGTATTTT; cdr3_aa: CASSSENSGSGDTDTQYF
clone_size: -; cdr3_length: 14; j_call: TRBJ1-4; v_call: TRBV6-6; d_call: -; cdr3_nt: TGTGCCAGCAGCCTACAGTTCTCTAATGAAAAACTGTTTTTT; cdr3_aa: CASSLQFSNEKLFF
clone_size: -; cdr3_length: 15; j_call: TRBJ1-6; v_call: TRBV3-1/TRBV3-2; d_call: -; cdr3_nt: TGTGCCAGCAGCCAACGAGGGGGGGGTGGTTCACCCCTCCACTTT; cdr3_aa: CASSQRGGGGSPLHF
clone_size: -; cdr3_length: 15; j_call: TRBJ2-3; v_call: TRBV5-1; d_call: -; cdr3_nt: TGCGCCAGCAGCTTGACACTAGTTGGCACAGATACGCAGTATTTT; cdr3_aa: CASSLTLVGTDTQYF
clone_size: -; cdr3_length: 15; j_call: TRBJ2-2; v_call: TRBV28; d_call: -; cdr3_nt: TGTGCCAGCAGTTTAAGTCCGGGAGCGGGCGGGGAGCTGTTTTTT; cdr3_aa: CASSLSPGAGGELFF
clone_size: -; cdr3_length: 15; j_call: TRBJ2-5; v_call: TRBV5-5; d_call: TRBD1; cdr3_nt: TGTGCCAGCAGCTTGGAGGGGACAGCCCAAGAGACCCAGTACTTC; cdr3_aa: CASSLEGTAQETQYF
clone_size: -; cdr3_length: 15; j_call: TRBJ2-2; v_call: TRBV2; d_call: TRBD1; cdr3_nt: TGTGCCAGCAGTCCAGGGGGTTTAGGCACCGGGGAGCTGTTTTTT; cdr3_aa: CASSPGGLGTGELFF
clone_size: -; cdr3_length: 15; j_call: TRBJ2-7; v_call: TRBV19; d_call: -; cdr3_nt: TGTGCCAGTAGTATAGCAGTAGGGGCGACCTACGAGCAGTACTTC; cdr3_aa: CASSIAVGATYEQYF
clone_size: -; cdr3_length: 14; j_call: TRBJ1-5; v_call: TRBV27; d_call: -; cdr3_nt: TGTGCCAGCAGTGACAGGTTCGGCAATCAGCCCCAGCATTTT; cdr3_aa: CASSDRFGNQPQHF
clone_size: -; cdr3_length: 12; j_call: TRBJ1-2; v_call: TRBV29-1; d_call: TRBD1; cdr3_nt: TGCAGCGTCCAACAGGGGGCTTATGGCTACACCTTC; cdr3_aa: CSVQQGAYGYTF
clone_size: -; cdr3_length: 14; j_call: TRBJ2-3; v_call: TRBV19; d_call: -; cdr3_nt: TGTGCCAGTAGTGCCCGACATGGGGAGTGGATGCAGTATTTT; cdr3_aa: CASSARHGEWMQYF
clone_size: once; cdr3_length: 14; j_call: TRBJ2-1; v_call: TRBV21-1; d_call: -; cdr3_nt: TGTGCCAGCAGCAAAGGGACAGGGGTAATTGAGCAGTTCTTC; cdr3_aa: CASSKGTGVIEQFF
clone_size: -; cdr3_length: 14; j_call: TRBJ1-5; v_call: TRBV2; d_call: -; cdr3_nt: TGTGCCAGCAGAGCGGCCAGGGGCGAACAGCCCCAGCATTTT; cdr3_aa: CASRAARGEQPQHF
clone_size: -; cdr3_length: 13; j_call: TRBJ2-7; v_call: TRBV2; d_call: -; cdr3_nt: TGTGCCAGCAGCCGGACTACCTCCTACGAGCAGTACTTC; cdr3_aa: CASSRTTSYEQYF
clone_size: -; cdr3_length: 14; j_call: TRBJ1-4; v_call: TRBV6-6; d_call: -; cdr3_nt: TGTGCCAGCAGTTACGGTCGGTCCGATGAAAAACTGTTTTTT; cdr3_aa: CASSYGRSDEKLFF
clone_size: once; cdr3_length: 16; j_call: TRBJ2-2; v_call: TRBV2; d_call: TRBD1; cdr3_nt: TGTGCCAGCAGCCTTGGACAGGGGGGGAACACCGGGGAGCTGTTTTTT; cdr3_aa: CASSLGQGGNTGELFF
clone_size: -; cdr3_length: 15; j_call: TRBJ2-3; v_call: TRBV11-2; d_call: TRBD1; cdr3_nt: TGTGCCAGCAGCTTAGTGGACAGGGACATAAATACGCAGTATTTT; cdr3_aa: CASSLVDRDINTQYF
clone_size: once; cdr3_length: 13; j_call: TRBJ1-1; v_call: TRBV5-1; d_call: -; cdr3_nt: TGCGCCAGCAGATCTCAGGGAGGGACTGAAGCTTTCTTT; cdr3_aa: CASRSQGGTEAFF
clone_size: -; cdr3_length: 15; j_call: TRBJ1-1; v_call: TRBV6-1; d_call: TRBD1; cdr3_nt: TGTGTCAGCGGTGACAGGGCCAGTAGTGCAACTGAAGCTTTCTTT; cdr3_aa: CVSGDRASSATEAFF
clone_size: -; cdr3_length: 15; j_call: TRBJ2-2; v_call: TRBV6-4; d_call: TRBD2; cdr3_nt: TGTGCCAGCAGTGACTGGCCTAGCGGGACCGGGGAGCTGTTTTTT; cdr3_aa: CASSDWPSGTGELFF
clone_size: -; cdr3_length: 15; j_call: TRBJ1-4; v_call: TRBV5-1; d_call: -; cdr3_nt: TGCGCCAGCAGCCCAACCGGGACTACTAATGAAAAACTGTTTTTT; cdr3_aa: CASSPTGTTNEKLFF